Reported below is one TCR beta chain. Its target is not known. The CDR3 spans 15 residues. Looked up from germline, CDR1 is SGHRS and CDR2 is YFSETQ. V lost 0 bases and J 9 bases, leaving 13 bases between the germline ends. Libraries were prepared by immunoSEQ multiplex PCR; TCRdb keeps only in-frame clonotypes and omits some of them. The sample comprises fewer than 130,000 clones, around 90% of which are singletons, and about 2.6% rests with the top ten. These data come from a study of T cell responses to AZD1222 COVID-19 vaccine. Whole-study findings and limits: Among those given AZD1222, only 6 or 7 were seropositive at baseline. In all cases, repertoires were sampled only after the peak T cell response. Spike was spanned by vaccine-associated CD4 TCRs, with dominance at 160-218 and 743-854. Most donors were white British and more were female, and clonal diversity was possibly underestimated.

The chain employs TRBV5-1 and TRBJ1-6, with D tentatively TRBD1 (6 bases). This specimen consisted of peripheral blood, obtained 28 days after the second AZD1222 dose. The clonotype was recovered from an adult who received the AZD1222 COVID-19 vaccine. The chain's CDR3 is CASSLAGAGASPLHF. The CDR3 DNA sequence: TGCGCCAGCAGCTTGGCCGGGGCAGGGGCTTCACCCCTCCACTTT. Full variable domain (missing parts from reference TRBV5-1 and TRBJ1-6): KAGVTQTPRYLIKTRGQQVTLSCSPISGHRSVSWYQQTPGQGLQFLFEYFSETQRNKGNFPGRFSGRQFSNSRSEMNVSTLELGDSALYLCASSLAGAGASPLHFGNGTRLTVT.